Each of the 12 T cell receptor beta chains below was sequenced from the same sample in a study of cytomegalovirus exposure and HLA in healthy donors. Assay used: immunoSEQ multiplex PCR; TCRdb lists only in-frame clones, some missing. The profile covers approximately 54,000 clones, with 89% appearing a single time and 7.5% to 9.5% taken by the ten largest. The specimen was PBMCs. The receptors were sampled from a woman younger than 35 in good health and CMV-seropositive.

The chain is built from TRBV28 and TRBJ2-2, with 8 bases aligning to TRBD2. The V and J ends lost 6 bases and 8 bases, in that order; junction bases with no gene match: 17. This CDR3 is 17 amino acids long. Germline V CDR1 and CDR2: MDHEN, SYDVKM. CDR3 DNA: TGTGCCAGCAGGGGGTCGATCGGGGGGGCGGATGAAGGGGAGCTGTTTTTT. This gives the protein CASRGSIGGADEGELFF.

V is TRBV11-1 and J is TRBJ2-1; 8 nucleotides agree with TRBD2. The germline V gene encodes CDR1 SGHAT and CDR2 FQDESV (reference sequence). The junction had 16 bases not matched to a gene; V was cut back by 4 bases and J by 8 bases. The CDR3 totals 17 residues. The CDR3 region is CASSSGRGGHSRDEQFF. The CDR3 region has the DNA TGTGCCAGCAGCTCCGGTCGGGGGGGACATTCCAGGGATGAGCAGTTCTTC.

V and J are TRBV11-1 and TRBJ2-3; the match to TRBD2 covers 8 bases. The CDR3 length is 16 residues. V dropped 6 bases and J dropped 2; count of bases not matched to a gene: 10. Per the germline V gene, CDR1 is SGHAT and CDR2 is FQDESV (reference sequence). The CDR3, as DNA: TGTGCCAGCAGTTCCGGGCGGCGGGGGGTCACAGATACGCAGTATTTT. This encodes CASSSGRRGVTDTQYF.

The chain combines TRBV4-2 with TRBJ2-2, with 8 bases identical to TRBD1. Germline V gene sequence: CDR1 LGHNA, CDR2 YNFKEQ. This CDR3 region has 16 residues. Trimming removed 1 base from V and 7 bases from J; junction bases left unmatched: 8. CDR3 sequence: CASSQVKTGGNGELFF. CDR3 DNA: TGTGCCAGCAGCCAAGTCAAAACAGGGGGTAACGGGGAGCTGTTTTTT.

The rearrangement joins TRBV5-6 to TRBJ2-2, with D perhaps TRBD1 (5 bases). The CDR3 is made up of 15 amino acids. Germline CDR1 SGHDT, CDR2 YYEEEE. Deletions cut 1 base from V and 3 bases from J, with 10 bases between. In DNA form, the CDR3 reads TGTGCCAGCAGCTTGCCGACAGCATACACCGGGGAGCTGTTTTTT. Residues: CASSLPTAYTGELFF.

The rearrangement joins TRBV10-2 to TRBJ2-3; 7 bases map to TRBD2. There are 16 residues in the CDR3. V dropped 3 bases and J dropped 1; count of bases not matched to a gene: 7. Germline V gene sequence: CDR1 WSHSY, CDR2 SAAADI. This CDR3 reads CASSDVLAGGTDTQYF. The CDR3 region has the DNA TGCGCCAGCAGTGATGTCTTGGCGGGGGGCACAGATACGCAGTATTTT.

The J gene is TRBJ1-2, the V gene TRBV7-2, with TRBD1 matching 7 bases. The CDR3 totals 17 residues. Germline V gives CDR1 SGHTA, CDR2 FQGNSA. The V gene end was trimmed by 6 bases and the J gene end by 4 bases; junction bases not matched to a gene: 17. The CDR3 reads CASSRTTGTAGVYGYTF. DNA for the CDR3: TGTGCCAGCAGTAGGACCACCGGGACAGCAGGGGTCTATGGCTACACCTTC.

V and J are TRBV6-1 and TRBJ1-6; 9 positions match TRBD1. CDR1 MNHNS and CDR2 SASEGT come from the germline V gene. Unmatched junction bases numbered 15, after V lost 4 bases and J lost 14 bases. The CDR3 totals 16 residues. This chain's CDR3 is CASSVRLPGQGETLHF. The CDR3 DNA reads TGTGCCAGCAGTGTCCGGTTACCGGGACAGGGAGAGACCCTCCACTTT.

In its sample, this clone was seen once. The chain joins TRBV29-1 to TRBJ1-2; D unclear. The CDR3 has 12 residues. V lost 3 bases and J lost 7, with 12 bases in between. The V gene's germline CDR1 is SQVTM and CDR2 ANQGSEA. Here the CDR3 DNA reads TGCAGCGTTGAGACCCCGTCGGGTGGCTACACCTTC. This gives the protein CSVETPSGGYTF. Using reference TRBV29-1 and TRBJ1-2 for the parts outside the CDR3, the full variable domain is SAVISQKPSRDICQRGTSLTIQCQVDSQVTMMFWYRQQPGQSLTLIATANQGSEATYESGFVIDKFPISRPNLTFSTLTVSNMSPEDSSIYLCSVETPSGGYTFGSGTRLTVV.

This chain uses TRBV30 with TRBJ1-1; 8 bases map to TRBD1. V lost 8 bases and J lost 1; bases outside the gene matches: 3. The germline V gene has CDR1 GTSNPN and CDR2 SVGIG (reference sequence). The CDR3 runs to 12 residues. Here the CDR3 DNA reads TGTGCCGGAGGACAGGGGAACACTGAAGCTTTCTTT. Protein: CAGGQGNTEAFF.

The chain joins TRBV19 to TRBJ1-5, with 9 bases matching TRBD1. The CDR3 has 14 residues. In germline, CDR1 is LNHDA, CDR2 SQIVND (reference sequence). Germline trimming cut 6 bases from V and 7 bases from J; bases unmatched to any gene: 7. CDR3 protein: CASSTTGGGQPQHF. The CDR3 region has the DNA TGTGCCAGTAGCACTACAGGGGGCGGACAGCCCCAGCATTTT.

This clone came up a few times. This chain links TRBV6-1 with TRBJ2-3; D might be TRBD1 (6 bases). V was trimmed by 5 bases and J by 4 bases, leaving 16 bases between them. CDR1 is MNHNS and CDR2 is SASEGT in the germline V gene. The CDR3 is 15 amino acids. This chain's CDR3 is CASSHTGMGADTQYF. DNA for the CDR3: TGTGCCAGCAGTCATACAGGGATGGGCGCAGATACGCAGTATTTT.